The present TCR beta chain was sequenced within a study of blood T cell repertoires in COVID-19. Whole-study context: T cells, B-cell-depleted T cells, or PBMCs supplied cDNA or gDNA.

Original data processing: Counts of nucleated cells, estimated from reference gene primer amplification, were obtained. TCRdb's table, derived via immunoSEQ multiplex PCR, lists solely in-frame clones and lacks some. That table is the source of V, J and clone size, and D and trimming were worked out from the DNA. The sample lists 200,000 or so clones; roughly 80% were seen once. This clone was seen more than once but under ten times. Other DNA sequences of this sample code for an identical CDR3. Sequenced input: peripheral blood. This sequence originates from a woman of 80 years or more with acute or convalescent COVID-19.

The CDR3, as DNA: TGTGCCAGCAGTAACCGGGGGGGGAGAGGCTACACCTTC. Translated: CASSNRGGRGYTF. The chain employs TRBV6-5 and TRBJ1-2; TRBD1 is a possible D gene (5 bases). This CDR3 contains 13 residues. Trimming shortened V by 5 bases and J by 8 bases, and 15 bases separated the two germline ends. Germline CDR1 reads MNHEY; CDR2 reads SVGAGI.